One and the same sample provided the 11 T cell receptor beta chains below, sequenced in a study of blood T cells in healthy people across ages. PCR was performed a second time for roughly 7 to 11 cycles using a sample-barcoded 5' primer and a J-beta primer mix. In TCRdb, the 5' RACE reads were re-called with MiXCR into one record per CDR3 protein. Seen here are about 570,000 distinct CDR3 sequences, approximately 27% observed once, and the top ten hold approximately 18%. Sequencing input: blood. These receptors were obtained from a woman in her 70s in good health.

The CDR3 loop is CSARVTSGYEQYF. The CDR3, as DNA: TGCAGTGCTAGAGTGACTAGCGGGTACGAGCAGTACTTC. The chain joins TRBV20-1 to TRBJ2-7, with 10 bases matching TRBD2. This CDR3 spans 13 amino acids. The junction had 1 base not matched to a gene; V was cut back by 1 base and J by 4 bases. Per the germline V gene, CDR1 is DFQATT and CDR2 is SNEGSKA (reference sequence).

The chain has TRBV2 and TRBJ1-4; D call uncertain. Germline lookup yields CDR1 SNHLY and CDR2 FYNNEI. The CDR3 length is 13 residues. Trimming took 9 bases from V and 7 from J, leaving 15 bases between them. CDR3 sequence reads: CASGLLPFEKLFF. CDR3 bases: TGTGCCAGTGGACTTCTCCCTTTTGAAAAACTGTTTTTT.

In its sample, this clonotype was seen many times. The chain couples TRBV20-1 to TRBJ2-4; 11 positions match TRBD2. Trimming took 5 bases from V and 0 from J; bases not matched to a gene: 6. Germline CDR1 reads DFQATT; CDR2 reads SNEGSKA (reference sequence). CDR3 size: 16 residues. DNA for the CDR3: TGCAGTGCTCCGATTGGGACTAGCGGAGCCAAAAACATTCAGTACTTC. This encodes CSAPIGTSGAKNIQYF.

V and J are TRBV10-3 and TRBJ1-2; 7 nucleotides agree with TRBD1. Germline lookup yields CDR1 ENHRY and CDR2 SYGVKD. The length of the CDR3 is 13 residues. The J segment lost 1 base and the V segment lost 10 bases, leaving 6 bases of the junction unmatched. DNA for the CDR3: TGTGCCACCCGGGACAGCAGTAACTATGGCTACACCTTC. This encodes CATRDSSNYGYTF.

The rearrangement links TRBV4-2 to TRBJ2-7; D not certain. Per germline, CDR1 LGHNA and CDR2 YNFKEQ. V was shortened by 8 bases and J by 5 bases, with 16 bases between the two germline ends. The CDR3 has 13 amino acids. CDR3 loop: CASREKGTNEQYF. The CDR3, as DNA: TGTGCCAGCCGTGAAAAGGGCACCAACGAGCAGTACTTC.

The V call is TRBV30, the J call TRBJ1-4; D remains ambiguous. V lost 7 bases and J 0 bases, leaving 12 bases between the germline ends. The CDR3 extends over 14 amino acids. Germline V lookup: CDR1 GTSNPN, CDR2 SVGIG (reference sequence). CDR3 nucleotides: TGTGCCTCCTACTTACCAGCAACTAATGAAAAACTGTTTTTT. Protein product: CASYLPATNEKLFF. Full variable domain (rest looked up from reference TRBV30 and TRBJ1-4): SQTIHQWPATLVQPVGSPLSLECTVEGTSNPNLYWYRQAAGRGLQLLFYSVGIGQISSEVPQNLSASRPQDRQFILSSKKLLLSDSGFYLCASYLPATNEKLFFGSGTQLSVL.

The chain uses TRBV12-3 or TRBV12-4 and TRBJ1-5, with no clear D. The CDR3 consists of 13 residues. Trimming cost V 2 bases and J 7 bases, with 9 bases left between them. CDR3: CASSLNSGQPQHF. In DNA, the CDR3 is TGTGCCAGCAGTTTAAACTCGGGGCAGCCCCAGCATTTT.

This clonotype was recorded once. The chain uses TRBV28 and TRBJ1-1, with D maybe TRBD1 (6 bases). Germline CDR1 and CDR2: MDHEN and SYDVKM. The CDR3 has 15 residues. Trimming shortened V by 5 bases and J by 3 bases, and 16 bases separated the two germline ends. CDR3 amino acids: CASSPAGEGDTEAFF. The CDR3 bases are TGTGCCAGCAGTCCTGCGGGGGAGGGGGACACTGAAGCTTTCTTT.

The rearrangement links TRBV7-9 to TRBJ1-3; 11 nucleotides agree with TRBD1. The CDR3 extends over 15 amino acids. The trim removed 3 bases at V and 8 bases at J, leaving 6 bases unmatched. Germline CDR1 SEHNR, CDR2 FQNEAQ (reference sequence). In DNA, the CDR3 is TGTGCCAGCAGCTTCACCGGGACAGGGGGGCACACCATATATTTT. The encoded protein is CASSFTGTGGHTIYF.

The chain joins TRBV7-9 to TRBJ2-7; tentatively, D is TRBD1 (6 bases). V was shortened by 5 bases and J by 0 bases, with 17 bases between the two germline ends. The CDR3 extends over 16 amino acids. Germline V lookup: CDR1 SEHNR, CDR2 FQNEAQ (reference sequence). The CDR3 spells CASSPRQAKVSYEQYF. CDR3 sequence (DNA): TGTGCCAGCAGCCCCCGACAGGCGAAAGTCTCCTACGAGCAGTACTTC.

CDR3 residues: CATSSRRDGNEKLFF. The CDR3 DNA reads as TGTGCCACCAGCAGCCGGAGGGATGGTAATGAAAAACTGTTTTTT. The rearrangement joins TRBV15 to TRBJ1-4; the D is unclear. Per germline, CDR1 LNHNV and CDR2 YYDKDF (reference sequence). The CDR3 has 15 residues. Trimming took off 3 bases at V and 4 bases at J, with 12 bases between the two ends.